This T cell receptor (beta chain) was captured in a study of shared clonotypes between healthy human individuals. The study, taken as a whole, reports: Clonotype sharing among donors was thought likely to change with sequencing depth.

This CDR3 is 14 amino acids long. The V end was cut by 3 bases, the J end by 4 bases, with 10 bases between. From germline, CDR1 is MNHNY and CDR2 SVGAGI (reference sequence). With respect to this clone: Its target is unknown.

Clones were read by immunoSEQ multiplex PCR, and TCRdb kept only the in-frame ones, dropping some. The data hold around 1,000,000 clones, with 70% to 85% observed a single time. Sequenced material: memory CD4+ T cells from PBMCs. Indicated subset: CD45RA-negative fraction. The chain carries TRBV6-6 and TRBJ1-5; the D is unclear. The TCR originated in a man aged 18 to 29 in good health. Some clones in this sample may be carry-over from other donors' samples. Here the CDR3 DNA reads TGTGCCAGCAGTTATTCCGAAACTAATCAGCCCCAGCATTTT. This codes for CASSYSETNQPQHF.